Listed below are T cell receptor beta chains from one sample, sequenced in a study of blood T cell repertoires in COVID-19. The table came from immunoSEQ multiplex PCR; TCRdb's copy has only in-frame clones and leaves some out. The sample records tens of thousands of clones, 65% to 90% being singletons. Sequenced sample: peripheral blood. The receptor set was obtained from a middle-aged man with acute or convalescent COVID-19. Both conserved end residues are part of each CDR3. Fields, in order: clone size, D gene, J gene, V gene, CDR3 DNA, CDR3 protein. The D gene is left open where the match is weak. Rows may omit the clone size; those that give it use once, few, many or a size class.

few	TRBD1	TRBJ1-1	TRBV5-1	TGCGCCAGCAGCTTGCAGGGGGGCGCGACTGAAGCTTTCTTT	CASSLQGGATEAFF
few	-	TRBJ1-4	TRBV11-1	TGTGCCAGCAGCCTGGGACAACTCTCCAATGAAAAACTGTTTTTT	CASSLGQLSNEKLFF
-	-	TRBJ1-3	TRBV20-1	TGCAGTGCTAGTCGGGACTCCTTCTCTGGAAACACCATATATTTT	CSASRDSFSGNTIYF
-	-	TRBJ2-7	TRBV7-9	TGTGCCAGCAGCTTAACCAGGGGGGAAACCTACGAGCAGTACTTC	CASSLTRGETYEQYF
-	-	TRBJ2-3	TRBV7-3	TGTGCCAGCAGCGAGGGGGGGCCCAGGGGCACAGATACGCAGTATTTT	CASSEGGPRGTDTQYF
few	TRBD1	TRBJ1-5	TRBV24-1	TGTGCCACCAGTGATTCGCCTCGACAGGGTTTCGACAATCAGCCCCAGCATTTT	CATSDSPRQGFDNQPQHF
-	TRBD1	TRBJ1-2	TRBV24-1	TGTGCCACCAGTGACCCGGGACAGGGTAAGAGCTACACCTTC	CATSDPGQGKSYTF
-	TRBD1	TRBJ2-1	TRBV13	TGTGCCAGCAGCTTACGGCGACAGGGGGCGAGTAATGAGCAGTTCTTC	CASSLRRQGASNEQFF
-	-	TRBJ1-1	TRBV19	TGTGCCAGTATCCAAAGCGGAGGTCGGGTCACTGAAGCTTTCTTT	CASIQSGGRVTEAFF
-	TRBD1	TRBJ1-5	TRBV25-1	TGTGCCAGCAGTCCGACAGGGCCTCATAGCGTACGCAATCAGCCCCAGCATTTT	CASSPTGPHSVRNQPQHF
-	TRBD1	TRBJ2-5	TRBV4-1	TGCGCCAGCAGCCAGGCCCGCTCCCTATCAGGGGGAGAGACCCAGTACTTC	CASSQARSLSGGETQYF
few	-	TRBJ2-7	TRBV4-3	TGCGCCAGCAGCCAAGACAGAAGCTCCTACGAGCAGTACTTC	CASSQDRSSYEQYF
few	TRBD1	TRBJ1-2	TRBV27	TGTGCCAGCACCCCAATGAGACTCGGGACAGATAACTATGGCTACACCTTC	CASTPMRLGTDNYGYTF
-	-	TRBJ1-4	TRBV21-1	TGTGCCAGCAGCTCGGGACAGGGGGCTGAAAAACTGTTTTTT	CASSSGQGAEKLFF
few	-	TRBJ1-5	TRBV4-1	TGCGCCAGCAGCCAAGCCTCAGGGAGGGTCAATCAGCCCCAGCATTTT	CASSQASGRVNQPQHF
few	-	TRBJ2-1	TRBV30	TGTGCCTGGGGGGCGGGGAGTAACAATGAGCAGTTCTTC	CAWGAGSNNEQFF
-	-	TRBJ2-7	TRBV5-4	TGTGCCAGCAGCTTGGGGACTAATACCCGCGAGCAGTACTTC	CASSLGTNTREQYF
-	TRBD1	TRBJ1-2	TRBV11-2	TGTGCCAGCAGCCCCTCCCCCACAGGGGGGAATGGCTACACCTTC	CASSPSPTGGNGYTF
-	-	TRBJ2-6	TRBV11-3	TGTGCCAGCAGCTTAGAGGGCAACAGGGCTGGGGCCAACGTCCTGACTTTC	CASSLEGNRAGANVLTF
-	TRBD2	TRBJ2-3	TRBV30	TGTGCCTGGAGTGTACCGTGGCTAGCGGGGGGTACGCAGTATTTT	CAWSVPWLAGGTQYF
-	TRBD1	TRBJ1-2	TRBV7-9	TGTGCCAGCAGCTTCGGACAGGGACAAGATGGCTACACCTTC	CASSFGQGQDGYTF
-	TRBD1	TRBJ2-7	TRBV7-3	TGTGCCAGCAGTAACAGGGGTTCCTACGAGCAGTACTTC	CASSNRGSYEQYF
-	-	TRBJ1-2	TRBV6-5	TGTGCCAGCTCCTTGGGGGGGCACTATGGCTACACCTTC	CASSLGGHYGYTF
-	TRBD1	TRBJ1-2	TRBV24-1	TGTGCCACCAGTGATTTGGCGGACAGGGAAGGCTACACCTTC	CATSDLADREGYTF
-	TRBD1	TRBJ2-7	TRBV30	TGTGCCTGGAGTTTTACTATGGGACAGGGGGCACAACGCTCCTACGAGCAGTACTTC	CAWSFTMGQGAQRSYEQYF
-	TRBD1	TRBJ2-5	TRBV24-1	TGTGCCACCAGTGATTTGGAGGTTACAGGGGCGTGCGAGACCCAGTACTTC	CATSDLEVTGACETQYF
-	TRBD2	TRBJ2-7	TRBV3-1/TRBV3-2	TGTGCCAGCAGCCCGGGACTAGCGGTCTACGAGCAGTACTTC	CASSPGLAVYEQYF
few	TRBD1	TRBJ1-3	TRBV15	TGTGCCACCAGCAGAGAGCACATACAGGGGTATGGAAACACCATATATTTT	CATSREHIQGYGNTIYF
-	-	TRBJ2-1	TRBV2	TGTGCCAGCGGATCAGAGGGTAGCTCCTACAATGAGCAGTTCTTC	CASGSEGSSYNEQFF
once	-	TRBJ2-7	TRBV27	TGTGCCAGCATTCCCCGGGTAGGCGCTACCTACGAGCAGTACTTC	CASIPRVGATYEQYF
-	-	TRBJ1-1	TRBV10-2	TGCGCCAGCAGTGTGGTGCGGGGACGAGGGAACACTGAAGCTTTCTTT	CASSVVRGRGNTEAFF
-	-	TRBJ1-2	TRBV9	TGTGCCAGCAGCAGCCTCGGTAACTATGGCTACACCTTC	CASSSLGNYGYTF
once	-	TRBJ1-1	TRBV19	TGTGCCAGTAGTGTGATGAGGAACACTGAAGCTTTCTTT	CASSVMRNTEAFF